This is a list of T cell receptor beta chains from one sample in a study of T cell responses to AZD1222 COVID-19 vaccine. Clones were read by immunoSEQ multiplex PCR, and TCRdb kept only the in-frame ones, dropping some. The repertoire has about 120,000 clones, 88% of them found once; the top ten carry about 4.9%. The sequencing here drew on peripheral blood, taken on day 0 of AZD1222 vaccination. The receptor set was obtained from an adult in good health. Both conserved end residues are part of each CDR3. A D gene is named only where the DNA matches it firmly. Rows give clone size only sometimes, using once, few, many, or a class for an expanded clone.

CDR3,DNA,J,V,D,size
CASSLEGNTEAFF,TGTGCCAGCAGCTTAGAAGGGAACACTGAAGCTTTCTTT,TRBJ1-1,TRBV7-2,.,few
CASSSGGGETQYF,TGTGCCAGCAGCTCTGGGGGAGGGGAGACCCAGTACTTC,TRBJ2-5,TRBV7-3,TRBD2,.
CASSAASPLHF,TGTGCCAGCAGTGCAGCCTCACCCCTCCACTTT,TRBJ1-6,TRBV2,.,once
CASSQFSRATEAFF,TGCGCCAGCAGCCAATTCTCAAGAGCCACTGAAGCTTTCTTT,TRBJ1-1,TRBV4-1,.,.
CASSQEGGYGYTF,TGTGCCAGCAGCCAAGAGGGGGGGTATGGCTACACCTTC,TRBJ1-2,TRBV3-1/TRBV3-2,.,.
CASSLGSGGPTGELFF,TGTGCCAGCAGCCTGGGGTCCGGGGGGCCCACCGGGGAGCTGTTTTTT,TRBJ2-2,TRBV11-3,.,.
CASSQVRDRGEAFF,TGTGCCAGCAGTCAAGTCCGGGACAGGGGTGAAGCTTTCTTT,TRBJ1-1,TRBV28,TRBD1,.
CASRGQGAGGNTIYF,TGTGCCAGCAGAGGACAGGGGGCCGGTGGAAACACCATATATTTT,TRBJ1-3,TRBV28,TRBD1,.
CASSGRMGFPEAFF,TGCGCCAGCAGCGGACGCATGGGGTTCCCTGAAGCTTTCTTT,TRBJ1-1,TRBV4-1,.,once
CASSLGTSGGFEQFF,TGTGCCAGCAGTTTGGGGACTAGCGGGGGTTTCGAGCAGTTCTTC,TRBJ2-1,TRBV27,TRBD2,.
CASSLETDITGELFF,TGTGCCAGCAGCTTAGAAACAGACATCACCGGGGAGCTGTTTTTT,TRBJ2-2,TRBV7-6,.,few
CASSFTGTGLVETQYF,TGTGCCAGCAGCTTTACCGGGACAGGGCTAGTAGAGACCCAGTACTTC,TRBJ2-5,TRBV11-3,TRBD1,.